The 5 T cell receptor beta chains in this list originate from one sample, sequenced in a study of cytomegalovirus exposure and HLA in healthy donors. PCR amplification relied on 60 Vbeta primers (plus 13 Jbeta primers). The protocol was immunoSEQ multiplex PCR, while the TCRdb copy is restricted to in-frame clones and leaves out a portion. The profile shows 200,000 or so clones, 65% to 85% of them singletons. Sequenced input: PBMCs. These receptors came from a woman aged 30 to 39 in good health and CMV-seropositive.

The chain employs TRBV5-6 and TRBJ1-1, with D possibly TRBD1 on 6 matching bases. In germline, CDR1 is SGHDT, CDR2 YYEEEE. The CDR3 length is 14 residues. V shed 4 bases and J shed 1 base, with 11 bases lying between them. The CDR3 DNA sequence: TGTGCCAGCAGCACGGGACACAAGAACACTGAAGCTTTCTTT. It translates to CASSTGHKNTEAFF.

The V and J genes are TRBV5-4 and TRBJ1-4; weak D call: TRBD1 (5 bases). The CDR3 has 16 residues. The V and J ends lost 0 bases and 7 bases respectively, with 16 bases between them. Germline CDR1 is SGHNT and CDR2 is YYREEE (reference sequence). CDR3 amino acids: CASSLVPGRGGEKLFF. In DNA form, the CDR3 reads TGTGCCAGCAGCTTGGTCCCGGGTAGGGGCGGTGAAAAACTGTTTTTT. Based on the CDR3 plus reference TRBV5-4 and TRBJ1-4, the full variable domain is ETGVTQSPTHLIKTRGQQVTLRCSSQSGHNTVSWYQQALGQGPQFIFQYYREEENGRGNFPPRFSGLQFPNYSSELNVNALELDDSALYLCASSLVPGRGGEKLFFGSGTQLSVL.

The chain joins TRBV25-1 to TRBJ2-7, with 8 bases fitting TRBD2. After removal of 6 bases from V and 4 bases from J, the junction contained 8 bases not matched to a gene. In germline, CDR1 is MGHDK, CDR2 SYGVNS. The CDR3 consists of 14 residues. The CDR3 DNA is TGTGCCAGCAGGGAAGCGGGAGTCCTGTACGAGCAGTACTTC. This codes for CASREAGVLYEQYF.

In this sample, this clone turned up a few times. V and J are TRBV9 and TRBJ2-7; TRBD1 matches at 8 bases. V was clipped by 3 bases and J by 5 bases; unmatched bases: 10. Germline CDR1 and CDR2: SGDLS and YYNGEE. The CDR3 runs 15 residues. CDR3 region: CASSEGQGALDEQYF. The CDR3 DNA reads TGTGCCAGCAGCGAGGGGCAGGGGGCTCTCGACGAGCAGTACTTC.

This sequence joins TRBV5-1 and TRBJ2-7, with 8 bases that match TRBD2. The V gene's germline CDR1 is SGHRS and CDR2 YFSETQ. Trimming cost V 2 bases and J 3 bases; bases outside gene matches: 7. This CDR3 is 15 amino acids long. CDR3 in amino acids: CASSFLAGTSYEQYF. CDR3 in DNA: TGCGCCAGCAGCTTTTTAGCGGGAACGAGCTACGAGCAGTACTTC.